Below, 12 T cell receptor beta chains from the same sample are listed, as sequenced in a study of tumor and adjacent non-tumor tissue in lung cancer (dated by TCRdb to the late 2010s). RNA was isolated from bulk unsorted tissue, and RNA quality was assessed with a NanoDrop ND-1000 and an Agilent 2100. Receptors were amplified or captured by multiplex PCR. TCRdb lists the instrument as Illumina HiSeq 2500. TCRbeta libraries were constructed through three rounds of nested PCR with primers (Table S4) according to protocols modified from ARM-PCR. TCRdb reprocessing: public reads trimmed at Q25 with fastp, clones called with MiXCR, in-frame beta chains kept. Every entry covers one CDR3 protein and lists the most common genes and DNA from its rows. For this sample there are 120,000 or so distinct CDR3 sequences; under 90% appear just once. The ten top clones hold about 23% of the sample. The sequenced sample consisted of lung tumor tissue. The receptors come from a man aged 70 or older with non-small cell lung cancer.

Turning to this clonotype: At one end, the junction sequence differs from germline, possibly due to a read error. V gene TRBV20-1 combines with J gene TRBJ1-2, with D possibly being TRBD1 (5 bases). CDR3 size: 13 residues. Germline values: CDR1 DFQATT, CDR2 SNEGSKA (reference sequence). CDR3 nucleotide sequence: TGCAGTGCTGGCGACAGCGGAAACTGTGGCTACACCTTC. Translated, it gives CSAGDSGNCGYTF.

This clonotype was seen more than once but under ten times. In nucleotides, the CDR3 is TGCAGGGCATCCGGGACTGGTACCACAGATACGCAGTATTTT. This sequence encodes CRASGTGTTDTQYF. This chain joins TRBV20-1 and TRBJ2-3; D possibly corresponds to TRBD2 (6 bases). The V gene's germline CDR1 is DFQATT and CDR2 SNEGSKA (reference sequence). CDR3 length: 14 amino acids.

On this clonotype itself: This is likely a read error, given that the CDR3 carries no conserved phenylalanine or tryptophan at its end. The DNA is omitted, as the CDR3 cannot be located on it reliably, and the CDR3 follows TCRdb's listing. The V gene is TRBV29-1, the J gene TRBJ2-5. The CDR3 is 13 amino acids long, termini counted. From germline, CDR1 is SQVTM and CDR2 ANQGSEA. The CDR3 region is CSVADRFQETRYL.

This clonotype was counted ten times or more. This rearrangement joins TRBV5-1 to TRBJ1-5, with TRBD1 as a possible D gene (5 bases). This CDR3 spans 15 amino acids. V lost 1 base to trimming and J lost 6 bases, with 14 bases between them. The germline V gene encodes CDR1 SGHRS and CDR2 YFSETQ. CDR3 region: CASSLTGHFFQPQHF. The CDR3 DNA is TGCGCCAGCAGCTTGACCGGACATTTTTTTCAGCCCCAGCATTTT.

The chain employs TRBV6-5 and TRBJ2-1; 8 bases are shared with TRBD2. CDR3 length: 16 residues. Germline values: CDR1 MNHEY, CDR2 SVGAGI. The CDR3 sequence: CVNSYGGTRGYNEQFF. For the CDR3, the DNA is TGTGTCAACAGTTACGGCGGGACTAGGGGATACAATGAGCAGTTCTTC.

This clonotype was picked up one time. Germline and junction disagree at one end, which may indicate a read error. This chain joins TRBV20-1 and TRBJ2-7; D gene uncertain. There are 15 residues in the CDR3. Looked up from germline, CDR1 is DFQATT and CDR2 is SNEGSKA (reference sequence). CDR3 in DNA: TGCAATGCTAGAGATCAACGGGCTTACTCCTACGAGCAGTATTTC. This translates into CNARDQRAYSYEQYF.

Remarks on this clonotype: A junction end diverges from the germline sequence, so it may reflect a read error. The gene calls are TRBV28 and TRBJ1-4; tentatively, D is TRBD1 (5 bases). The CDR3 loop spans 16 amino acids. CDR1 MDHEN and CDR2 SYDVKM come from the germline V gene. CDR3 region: CASSRSRGQANEKPFF. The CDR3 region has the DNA TGTGCCAGCAGCCGATCAAGGGGCCAGGCTAATGAAAAACCGTTTTTT.

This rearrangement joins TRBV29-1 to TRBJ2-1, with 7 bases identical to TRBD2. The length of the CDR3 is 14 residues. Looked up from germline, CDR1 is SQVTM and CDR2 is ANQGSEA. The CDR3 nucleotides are TGCACTGCTGTTGGGAGGGGCACAAACAATGAGCAGTTCTTC. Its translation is CTAVGRGTNNEQFF.

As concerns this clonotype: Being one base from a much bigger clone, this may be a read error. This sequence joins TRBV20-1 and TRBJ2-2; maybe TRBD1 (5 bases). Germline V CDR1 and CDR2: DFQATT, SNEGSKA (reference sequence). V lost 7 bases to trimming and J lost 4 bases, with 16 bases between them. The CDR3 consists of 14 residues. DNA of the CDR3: TGCAGTGAGCTTTCGACAGTCTCCACCGGGGAGCTGTTTTTT. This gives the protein CSELSTVSTGELFF.

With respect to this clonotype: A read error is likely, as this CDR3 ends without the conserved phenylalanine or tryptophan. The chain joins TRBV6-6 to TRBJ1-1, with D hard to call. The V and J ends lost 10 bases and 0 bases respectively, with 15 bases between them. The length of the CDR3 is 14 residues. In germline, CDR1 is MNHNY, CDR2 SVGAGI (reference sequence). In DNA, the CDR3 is TGTGCCATCTCTGTCGGATTATTGAACACTGAAGCTTTCTCT. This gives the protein CAISVGLLNTEAFS.

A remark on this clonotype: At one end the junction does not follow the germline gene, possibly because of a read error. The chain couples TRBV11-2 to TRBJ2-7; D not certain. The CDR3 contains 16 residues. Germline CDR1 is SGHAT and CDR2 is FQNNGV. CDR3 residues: CVSSPPLSSNVEEQYF. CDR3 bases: TGTGTCAGCAGCCCCCCCCTATCGTCAAACGTCGAAGAGCAGTATTTC.

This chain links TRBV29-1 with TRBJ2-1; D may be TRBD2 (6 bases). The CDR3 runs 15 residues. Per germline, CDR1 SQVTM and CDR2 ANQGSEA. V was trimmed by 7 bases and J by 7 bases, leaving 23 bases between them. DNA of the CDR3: TGCAGCGCCAAGCTATTCCGGACGGACTATAATGAGCAGTTCTTC. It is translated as CSAKLFRTDYNEQFF.